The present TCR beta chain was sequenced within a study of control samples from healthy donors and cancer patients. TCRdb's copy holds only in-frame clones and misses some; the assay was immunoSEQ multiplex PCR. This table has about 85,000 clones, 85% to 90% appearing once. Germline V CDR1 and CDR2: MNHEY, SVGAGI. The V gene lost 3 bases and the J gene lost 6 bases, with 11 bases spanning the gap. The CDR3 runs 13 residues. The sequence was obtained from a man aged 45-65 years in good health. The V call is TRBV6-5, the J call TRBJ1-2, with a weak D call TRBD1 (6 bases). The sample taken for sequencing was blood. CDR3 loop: CASSYIGQHGYTF. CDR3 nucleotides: TGTGCCAGCAGTTATATCGGACAGCATGGCTACACCTTC.